The sequence of this TCR beta chain was determined in a study of CD8+ T cells in alopecia areata. Study-level points and caveats: Especially in alopecia totalis/universalis, lesional scalp showed greater clonality than normal scalp did.

RNA extraction was followed by reverse transcription into cDNA, which acted as the sequencing template. Profiled with immunoSEQ multiplex PCR; TCRdb holds only in-frame clones, not every one. Of roughly 250,000 clones listed, around three fifths are singletons. As concerns this clone: What it recognizes is unknown.

Treatment noted: oral pan-JAK inhibitor, 5-10 mg twice daily. Here the sequenced sample was CD4+ T cells sorted from blood, taken at week 52, from a patient treated with tofacitinib. The TCR comes from a human donor with alopecia areata.

This CDR3 is CASSHAPGRTHSPLHF. CDR3 in DNA: TGCGCCAGCAGCCACGCTCCGGGTCGTACGCATTCACCCCTCCACTTT. This rearrangement joins TRBV4-3 to TRBJ1-6, with unresolved D. CDR1 is LGHNA, CDR2 YSLEER, per germline. The CDR3 consists of 16 residues. Between the trimmed V and J ends, which lost 3 bases and 8 bases, there was a span of 17 bases.